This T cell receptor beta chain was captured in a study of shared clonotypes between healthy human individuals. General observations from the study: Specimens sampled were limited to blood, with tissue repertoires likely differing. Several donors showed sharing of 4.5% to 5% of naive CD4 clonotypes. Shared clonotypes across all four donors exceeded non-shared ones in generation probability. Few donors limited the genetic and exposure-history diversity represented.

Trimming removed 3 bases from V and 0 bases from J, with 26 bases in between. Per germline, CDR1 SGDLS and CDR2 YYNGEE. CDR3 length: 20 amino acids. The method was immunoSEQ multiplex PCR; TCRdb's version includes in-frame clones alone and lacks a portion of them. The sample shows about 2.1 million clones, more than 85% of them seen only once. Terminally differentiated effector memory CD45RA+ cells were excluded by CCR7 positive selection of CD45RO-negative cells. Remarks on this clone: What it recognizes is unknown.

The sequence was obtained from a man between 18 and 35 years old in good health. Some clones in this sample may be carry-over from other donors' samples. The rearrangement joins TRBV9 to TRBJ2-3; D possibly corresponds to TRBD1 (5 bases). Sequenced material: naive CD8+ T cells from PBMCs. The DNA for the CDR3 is TGTGCCAGCAGCGGGAAGAGATGGGGCTCGCCTACCCAGAGCACAGATACGCAGTATTTT. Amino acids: CASSGKRWGSPTQSTDTQYF.